The present TCR beta chain was sequenced within a study of cytomegalovirus exposure and HLA in healthy donors. The CDR3 spans 15 residues. Looked up from germline, CDR1 is MNHNS and CDR2 is SASEGT. J was trimmed by 6 bases and V by 5 bases; bases with no gene match: 9. Study observations and caveats: Later analysis suggested most CMV-associated TCR beta chains were HLA-restricted. In a later analysis, HLA-C alleles had the fewest associated TCRs, DRB1 alleles the most.

About this clone: The antigen is unknown.

Primers: 60 Vbeta forward and 13 Jbeta reverse. The protocol was immunoSEQ multiplex PCR, while the TCRdb copy is restricted to in-frame clones and leaves out a portion. In the table there are about 180,000 clones, 70% to 80% of which are singletons. Sequences were obtained from PBMCs. The genes are TRBV6-1 and TRBJ1-5; 8 bases line up with TRBD1. This sequence was found in a man in his 60s in good health and CMV-seronegative. DNA for the CDR3: TGTGCCAGCAGTCTGACAGGGGAGTTTGGTCAGCCCCAGCATTTT. Amino acid sequence: CASSLTGEFGQPQHF.